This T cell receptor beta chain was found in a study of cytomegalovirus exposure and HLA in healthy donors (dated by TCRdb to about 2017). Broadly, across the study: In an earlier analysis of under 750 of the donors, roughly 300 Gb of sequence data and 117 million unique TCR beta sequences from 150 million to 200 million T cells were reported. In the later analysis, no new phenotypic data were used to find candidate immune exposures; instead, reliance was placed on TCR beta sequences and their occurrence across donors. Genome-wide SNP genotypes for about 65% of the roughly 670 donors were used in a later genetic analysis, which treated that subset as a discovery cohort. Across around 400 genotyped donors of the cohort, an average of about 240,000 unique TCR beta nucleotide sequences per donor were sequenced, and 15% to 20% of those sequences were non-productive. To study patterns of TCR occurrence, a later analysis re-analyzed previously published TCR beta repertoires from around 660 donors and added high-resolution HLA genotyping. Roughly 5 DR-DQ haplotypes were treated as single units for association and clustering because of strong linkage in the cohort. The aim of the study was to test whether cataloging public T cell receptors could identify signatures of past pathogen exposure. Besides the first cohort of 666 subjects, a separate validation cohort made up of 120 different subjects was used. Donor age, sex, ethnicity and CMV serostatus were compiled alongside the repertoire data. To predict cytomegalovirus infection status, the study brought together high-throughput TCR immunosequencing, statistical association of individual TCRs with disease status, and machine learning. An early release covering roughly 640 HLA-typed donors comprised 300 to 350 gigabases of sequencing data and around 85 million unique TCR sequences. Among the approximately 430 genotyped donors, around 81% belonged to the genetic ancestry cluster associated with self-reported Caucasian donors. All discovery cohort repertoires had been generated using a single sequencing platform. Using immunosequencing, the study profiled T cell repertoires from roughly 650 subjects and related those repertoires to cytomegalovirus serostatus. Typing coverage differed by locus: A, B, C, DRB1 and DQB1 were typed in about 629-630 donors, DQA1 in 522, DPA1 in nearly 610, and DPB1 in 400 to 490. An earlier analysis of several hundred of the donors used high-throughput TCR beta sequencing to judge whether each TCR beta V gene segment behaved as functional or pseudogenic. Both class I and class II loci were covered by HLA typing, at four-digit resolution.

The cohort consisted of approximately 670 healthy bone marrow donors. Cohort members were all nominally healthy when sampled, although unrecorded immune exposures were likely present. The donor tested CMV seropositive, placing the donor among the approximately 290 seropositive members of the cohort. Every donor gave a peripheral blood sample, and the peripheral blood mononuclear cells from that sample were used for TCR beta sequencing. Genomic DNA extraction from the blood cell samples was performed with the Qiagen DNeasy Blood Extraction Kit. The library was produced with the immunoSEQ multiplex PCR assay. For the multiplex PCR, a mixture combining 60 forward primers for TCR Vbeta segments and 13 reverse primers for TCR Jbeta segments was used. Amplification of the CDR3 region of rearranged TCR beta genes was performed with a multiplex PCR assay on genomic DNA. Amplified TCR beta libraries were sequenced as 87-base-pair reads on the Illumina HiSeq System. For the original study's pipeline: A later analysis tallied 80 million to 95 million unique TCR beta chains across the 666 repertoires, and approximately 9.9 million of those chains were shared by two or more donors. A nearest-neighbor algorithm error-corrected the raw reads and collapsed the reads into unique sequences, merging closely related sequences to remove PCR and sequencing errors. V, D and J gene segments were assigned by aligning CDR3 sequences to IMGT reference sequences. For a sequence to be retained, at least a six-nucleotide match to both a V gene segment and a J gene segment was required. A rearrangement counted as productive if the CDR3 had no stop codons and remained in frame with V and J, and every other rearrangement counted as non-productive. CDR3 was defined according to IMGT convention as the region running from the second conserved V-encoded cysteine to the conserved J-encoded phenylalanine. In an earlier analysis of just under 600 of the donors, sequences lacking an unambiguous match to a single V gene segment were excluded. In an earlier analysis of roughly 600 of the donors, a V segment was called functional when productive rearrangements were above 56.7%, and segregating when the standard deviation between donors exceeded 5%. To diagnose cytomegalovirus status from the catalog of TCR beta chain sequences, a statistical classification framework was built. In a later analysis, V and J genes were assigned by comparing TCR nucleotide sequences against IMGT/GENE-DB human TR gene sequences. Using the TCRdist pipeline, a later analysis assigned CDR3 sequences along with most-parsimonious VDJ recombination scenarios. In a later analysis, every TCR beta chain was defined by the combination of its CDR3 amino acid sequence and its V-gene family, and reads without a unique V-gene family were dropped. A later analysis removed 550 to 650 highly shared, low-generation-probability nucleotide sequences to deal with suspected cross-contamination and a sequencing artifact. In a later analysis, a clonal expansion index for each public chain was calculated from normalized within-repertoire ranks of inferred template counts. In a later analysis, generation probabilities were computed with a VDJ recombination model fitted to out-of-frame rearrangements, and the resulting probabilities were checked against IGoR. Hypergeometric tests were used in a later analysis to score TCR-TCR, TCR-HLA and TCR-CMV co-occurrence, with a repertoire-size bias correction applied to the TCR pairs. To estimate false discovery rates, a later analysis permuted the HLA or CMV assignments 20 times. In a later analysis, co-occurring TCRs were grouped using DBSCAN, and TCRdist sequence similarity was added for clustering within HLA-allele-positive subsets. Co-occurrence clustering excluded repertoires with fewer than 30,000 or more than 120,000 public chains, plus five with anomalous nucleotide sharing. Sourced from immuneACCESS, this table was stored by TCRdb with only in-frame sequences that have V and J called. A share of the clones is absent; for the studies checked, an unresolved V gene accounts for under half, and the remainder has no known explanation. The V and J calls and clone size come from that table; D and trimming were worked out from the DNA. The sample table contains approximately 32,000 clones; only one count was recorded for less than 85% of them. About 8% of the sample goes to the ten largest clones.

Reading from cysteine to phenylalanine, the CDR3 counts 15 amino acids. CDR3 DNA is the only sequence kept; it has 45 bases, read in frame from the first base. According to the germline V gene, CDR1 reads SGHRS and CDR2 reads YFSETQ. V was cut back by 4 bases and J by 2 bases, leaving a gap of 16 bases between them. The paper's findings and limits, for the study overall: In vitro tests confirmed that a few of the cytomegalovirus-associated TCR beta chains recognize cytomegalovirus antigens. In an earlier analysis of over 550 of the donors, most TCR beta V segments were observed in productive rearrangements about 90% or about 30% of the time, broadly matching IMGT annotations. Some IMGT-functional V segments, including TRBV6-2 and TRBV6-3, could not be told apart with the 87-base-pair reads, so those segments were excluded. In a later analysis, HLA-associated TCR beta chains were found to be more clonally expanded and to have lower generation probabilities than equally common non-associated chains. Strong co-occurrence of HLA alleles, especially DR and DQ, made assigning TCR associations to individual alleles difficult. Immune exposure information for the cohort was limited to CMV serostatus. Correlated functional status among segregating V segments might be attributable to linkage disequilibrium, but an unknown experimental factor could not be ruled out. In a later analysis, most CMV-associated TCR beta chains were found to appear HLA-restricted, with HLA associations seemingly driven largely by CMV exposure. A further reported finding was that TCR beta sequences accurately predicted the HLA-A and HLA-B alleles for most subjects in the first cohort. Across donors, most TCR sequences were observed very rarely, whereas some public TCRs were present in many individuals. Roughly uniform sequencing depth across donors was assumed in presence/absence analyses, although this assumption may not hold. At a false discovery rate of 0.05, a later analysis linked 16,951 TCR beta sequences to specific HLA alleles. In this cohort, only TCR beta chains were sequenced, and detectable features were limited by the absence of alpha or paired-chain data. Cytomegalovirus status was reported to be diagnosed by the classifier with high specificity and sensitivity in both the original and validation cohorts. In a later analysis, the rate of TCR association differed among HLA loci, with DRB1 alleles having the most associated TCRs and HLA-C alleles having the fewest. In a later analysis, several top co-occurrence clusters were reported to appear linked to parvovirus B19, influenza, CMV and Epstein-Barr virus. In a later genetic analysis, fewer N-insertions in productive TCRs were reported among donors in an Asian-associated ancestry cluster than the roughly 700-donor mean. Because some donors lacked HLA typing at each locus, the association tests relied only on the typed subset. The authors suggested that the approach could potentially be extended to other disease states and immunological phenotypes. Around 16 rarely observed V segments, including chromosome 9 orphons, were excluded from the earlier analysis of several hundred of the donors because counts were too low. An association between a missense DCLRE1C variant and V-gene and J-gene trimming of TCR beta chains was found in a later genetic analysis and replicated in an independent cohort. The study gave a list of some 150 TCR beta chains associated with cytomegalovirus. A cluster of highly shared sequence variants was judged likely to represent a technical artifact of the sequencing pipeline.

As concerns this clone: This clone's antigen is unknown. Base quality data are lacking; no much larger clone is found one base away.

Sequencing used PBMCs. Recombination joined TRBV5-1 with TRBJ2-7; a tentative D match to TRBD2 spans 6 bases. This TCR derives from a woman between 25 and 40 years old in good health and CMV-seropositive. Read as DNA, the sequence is TGCGCCAGCAGCCCGGGGGTGGGAATCGCCTACGAGCAGTACTTC. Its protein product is CASSPGVGIAYEQYF. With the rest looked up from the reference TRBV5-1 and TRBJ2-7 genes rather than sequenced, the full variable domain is KAGVTQTPRYLIKTRGQQVTLSCSPISGHRSVSWYQQTPGQGLQFLFEYFSETQRNKGNFPGRFSGRQFSNSRSEMNVSTLELGDSALYLCASSPGVGIAYEQYFGPGTRLTVT.